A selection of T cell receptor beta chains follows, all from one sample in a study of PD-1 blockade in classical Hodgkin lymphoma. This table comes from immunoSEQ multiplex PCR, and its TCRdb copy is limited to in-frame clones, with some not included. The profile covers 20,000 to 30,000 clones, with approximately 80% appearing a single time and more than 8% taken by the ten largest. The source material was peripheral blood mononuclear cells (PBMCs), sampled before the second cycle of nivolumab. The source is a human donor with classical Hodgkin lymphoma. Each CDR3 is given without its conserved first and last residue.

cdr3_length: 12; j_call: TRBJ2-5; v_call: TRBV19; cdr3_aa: ASSITGYRETQY
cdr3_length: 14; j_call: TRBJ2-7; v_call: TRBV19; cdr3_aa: ASSTGRGGKPYEQY
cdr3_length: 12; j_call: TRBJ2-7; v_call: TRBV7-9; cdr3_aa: ASSLGTPPYEQY
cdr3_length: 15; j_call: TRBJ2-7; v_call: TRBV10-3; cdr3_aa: AISESFRVGLSYEQY
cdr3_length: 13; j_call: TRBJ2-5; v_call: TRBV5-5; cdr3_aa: ASSLARDTQETQY
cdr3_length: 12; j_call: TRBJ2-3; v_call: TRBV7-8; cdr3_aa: ASSHGLSTDTQY
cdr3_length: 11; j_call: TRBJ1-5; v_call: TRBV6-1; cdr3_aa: ASRPWGNQPQH
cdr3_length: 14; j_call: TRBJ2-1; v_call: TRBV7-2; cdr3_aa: ASSLAIPGGYNEQF
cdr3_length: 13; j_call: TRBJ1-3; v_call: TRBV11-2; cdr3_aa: ASSTYRGLGNTIY
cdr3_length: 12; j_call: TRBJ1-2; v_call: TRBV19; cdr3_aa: ASSIEAGFYGYT
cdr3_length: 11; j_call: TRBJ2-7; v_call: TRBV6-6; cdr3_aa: ASSFGSSYEQY
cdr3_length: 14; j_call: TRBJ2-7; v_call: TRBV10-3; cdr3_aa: AISETNRGPIYEQY
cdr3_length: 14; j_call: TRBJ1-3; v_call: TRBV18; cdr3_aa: ASSPLKSNSGNTIY
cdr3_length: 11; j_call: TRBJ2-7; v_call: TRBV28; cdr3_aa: ASTIEEGNEQY
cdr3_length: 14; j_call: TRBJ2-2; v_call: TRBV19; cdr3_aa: ASRPYRGQNTGELF
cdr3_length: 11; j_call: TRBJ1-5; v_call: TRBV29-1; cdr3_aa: SVGQGGNQPQH
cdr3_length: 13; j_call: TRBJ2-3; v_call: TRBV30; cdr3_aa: AWSMDRASTDTQY
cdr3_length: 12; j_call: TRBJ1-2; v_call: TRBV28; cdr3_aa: ASSFPGRFSGYT
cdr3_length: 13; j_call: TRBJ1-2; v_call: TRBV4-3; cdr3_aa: ASSQATGGNYGYT
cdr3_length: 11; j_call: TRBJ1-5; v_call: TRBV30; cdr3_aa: AWSVNQNQPQH
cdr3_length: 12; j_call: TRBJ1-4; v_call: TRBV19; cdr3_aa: ASSITGQADKLF
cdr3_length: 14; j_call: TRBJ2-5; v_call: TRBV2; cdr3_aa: ASTSYYSGGEETQY